Listed below are T cell receptor beta chains from one sample, sequenced in a study of PD-L1 blockade in urothelial cancer. This table comes from immunoSEQ multiplex PCR, and its TCRdb copy is limited to in-frame clones, with some not included. The sample contains more than 65,000 clones, about 85% of which appear only once. The specimen was PBMCs, collected around atezolizumab (anti-PD-L1) treatment. The origin of the receptors is a woman between 65 and 79 years old with urothelial cancer. CDR3s include the opening cysteine and the closing phenylalanine or tryptophan. The D gene is left open where the match is weak. A clone size is listed for some rows: how often the clone was seen (once, few, many), or a class if it is expanded.

j_call: TRBJ2-7
v_call: TRBV7-8
clone_size: -
d_call: -
cdr3_nt: TGTGCCAGCAGCTCCAGGACATCGAGTTCTACCTACGAGCAGTACTTC
cdr3_aa: CASSSRTSSSTYEQYF

j_call: TRBJ1-1
v_call: TRBV2
clone_size: -
d_call: TRBD1
cdr3_nt: TGTGCCAGCAGTCCCAGAGGGGGCCAGGACACTGAAGCTTTCTTT
cdr3_aa: CASSPRGGQDTEAFF

j_call: TRBJ1-1
v_call: TRBV5-1
clone_size: -
d_call: TRBD1
cdr3_nt: TGCGCCAGCAGAGGCGGACAGGTCGCGGGCACTGAAGCTTTCTTT
cdr3_aa: CASRGGQVAGTEAFF

j_call: TRBJ2-7
v_call: TRBV30
clone_size: -
d_call: -
cdr3_nt: TGTGCCTGGAGTACTGTCTACGAGCAGTACTTC
cdr3_aa: CAWSTVYEQYF

j_call: TRBJ1-2
v_call: TRBV7-2
clone_size: many
d_call: -
cdr3_nt: TGTGCCAGCAGCTTAGAACCAGGCCAAGCTAACTATGGCTACACCTTC
cdr3_aa: CASSLEPGQANYGYTF

j_call: TRBJ2-7
v_call: TRBV4-3
clone_size: -
d_call: TRBD1
cdr3_nt: TGCGCCAGCAGCTGGAACCGGGACAGCAAGATGGAGCAGTACTTC
cdr3_aa: CASSWNRDSKMEQYF

j_call: TRBJ2-3
v_call: TRBV27
clone_size: -
d_call: -
cdr3_nt: TGTGCCAGCAGTCGCGCGGGCGTTACGACAGATACGCAGTATTTT
cdr3_aa: CASSRAGVTTDTQYF

j_call: TRBJ1-2
v_call: TRBV7-8
clone_size: -
d_call: -
cdr3_nt: TGTGCCAGCAGCTTAGAAGGACAGCTTAACTATGGCTACACCTTC
cdr3_aa: CASSLEGQLNYGYTF

j_call: TRBJ1-4
v_call: TRBV5-1
clone_size: -
d_call: TRBD1
cdr3_nt: TGCGCCAGCAGCTTGGGACAGGGAAATGAAAAACTGTTTTTT
cdr3_aa: CASSLGQGNEKLFF

j_call: TRBJ2-5
v_call: TRBV10-2
clone_size: -
d_call: TRBD1
cdr3_nt: TGCGCCAGCAGTGAGTCGGGGACAGGAGAGACCCAGTACTTC
cdr3_aa: CASSESGTGETQYF

j_call: TRBJ2-3
v_call: TRBV29-1
clone_size: -
d_call: -
cdr3_nt: TGCAGCGTAGATGGGGCGGGAAGCACAGATACGCAGTATTTT
cdr3_aa: CSVDGAGSTDTQYF

j_call: TRBJ2-1
v_call: TRBV5-1
clone_size: -
d_call: TRBD2
cdr3_nt: TGCGCCAGCAGCTCGCCCCCGGGACTAGCGGGATCCAGTGAGCAGTTCTTC
cdr3_aa: CASSSPPGLAGSSEQFF

j_call: TRBJ2-5
v_call: TRBV27
clone_size: -
d_call: TRBD1
cdr3_nt: TGTGCCAGCAGTTTGGGGACAGGGAAAGGAGAGACCCAGTACTTC
cdr3_aa: CASSLGTGKGETQYF

j_call: TRBJ2-7
v_call: TRBV4-2
clone_size: -
d_call: -
cdr3_nt: TGTGCCAGCAGCCAAGAGCAGAATTACGAGCAGTACTTC
cdr3_aa: CASSQEQNYEQYF

j_call: TRBJ2-3
v_call: TRBV5-4
clone_size: -
d_call: -
cdr3_nt: TGTGCCAGCAGCTTGCCCCCGGGAGCAACAGATACGCAGTATTTT
cdr3_aa: CASSLPPGATDTQYF

j_call: TRBJ1-1
v_call: TRBV7-3
clone_size: many
d_call: TRBD1
cdr3_nt: TGTGCCAGCAAAGTTAACAGGGGTATGAACACTGAAGCTTTCTTT
cdr3_aa: CASKVNRGMNTEAFF

j_call: TRBJ1-2
v_call: TRBV28
clone_size: -
d_call: -
cdr3_nt: TGTGCCAGCAGTTTAGGGGCAGGGGTAATAAACTATGGCTACACCTTC
cdr3_aa: CASSLGAGVINYGYTF

j_call: TRBJ2-5
v_call: TRBV7-9
clone_size: few
d_call: TRBD1
cdr3_nt: TGTGCCAGCAGCACACGGACAGGGTGGGAGACCCAGTACTTC
cdr3_aa: CASSTRTGWETQYF

j_call: TRBJ1-1
v_call: TRBV20-1
clone_size: -
d_call: TRBD1
cdr3_nt: TGCAGTGGCACAGGGGGCACTGAAGCTTTCTTT
cdr3_aa: CSGTGGTEAFF

j_call: TRBJ2-3
v_call: TRBV7-2
clone_size: -
d_call: TRBD2
cdr3_nt: TGTGCCAGCAGCTTAGTGTCGGCTAGCGGGATCTTAGATACGCAGTATTTT
cdr3_aa: CASSLVSASGILDTQYF

j_call: TRBJ1-4
v_call: TRBV29-1
clone_size: -
d_call: -
cdr3_nt: TGCAGCGTTGTGGACAGCCTTAATGAAAAACTGTTTTTT
cdr3_aa: CSVVDSLNEKLFF

j_call: TRBJ2-3
v_call: TRBV6-1
clone_size: few
d_call: TRBD1
cdr3_nt: TGTGCCAGCAGTGAAGTCTGGCAGGGGGCAGATACGCAGTATTTT
cdr3_aa: CASSEVWQGADTQYF

j_call: TRBJ2-7
v_call: TRBV7-2
clone_size: -
d_call: TRBD2
cdr3_nt: TGTGCCAGCAGCTCGGGGACTAGCGGGAGTGGCTACGAGCAGTACTTC
cdr3_aa: CASSSGTSGSGYEQYF

j_call: TRBJ2-3
v_call: TRBV27
clone_size: few
d_call: TRBD1
cdr3_nt: TGTGCCAGCAGTTTCCGGGACAGGGCGATTACGCAGTATTTT
cdr3_aa: CASSFRDRAITQYF

j_call: TRBJ2-7
v_call: TRBV4-3
clone_size: -
d_call: TRBD2
cdr3_nt: TGCGCCAGCAGCCAAGAGCCGCGGGGGGAATACGAGCAGTACTTC
cdr3_aa: CASSQEPRGEYEQYF

j_call: TRBJ1-5
v_call: TRBV5-6
clone_size: -
d_call: TRBD1
cdr3_nt: TGTGCCAGCAGCGTCCTCGGGACAGATAATCAGCCCCAGCATTTT
cdr3_aa: CASSVLGTDNQPQHF